This entry describes one T cell receptor beta chain. This clone was picked up a small number of times. This clone's antigen is unknown. No much larger clone is present one base from it, and per-base qualities are unavailable. Single viable CD3+CD4+CD8-CD45RO+ cells were sorted as memory CD4+ T cells on a FACSAria II. CMV serostatus was determined using a Roche Elecsys assay that detects serum IgG against CMV pp150, pp28, p38 and p52. Following thawing, total CD4+ T cells were enriched through positive selection using CD4 magnetic microbeads. The samples came from a different study that was designed specifically to examine the CD4+ T cell memory repertoire. Peripheral blood mononuclear cells were isolated and cryopreserved following standard operating procedures; serum was stored at -80 °C. The staining relied on CD3-PerCP (BW264/56), CD4-APC (RPA-T4), CD45RO-PE (UCHT1) and CD8-Pacific Orange (3B5) antibodies, and Sytox blue was used to exclude non-viable cells.

This sample stems from a study of memory CD4+ T cells and cytomegalovirus serostatus (dated by TCRdb to between 2018 and 2020). Study-wide context: A total of some 35 healthy Belgian adults, of whom 9 were CMV seropositive and about 24 were CMV seronegative, were included in the cohort. To replicate a published TCR-based CMV serostatus classifier, the study sequenced CD4+ memory TCRbeta repertoires from a Belgian cohort whose cytomegalovirus serostatus was known.

Study-wide findings and limitations: Results were interpreted as suggesting that the CMV-associated TCR signature is largely present in the CD4+ memory repertoire. Unlike the original study, which covered naive and memory CD4+ and CD8+ populations, the Belgian study sequenced only CD4+CD45RO+ memory cells. On the Belgian cohort, the classifier based on the original framework reached a median bootstrapped AUC of approximately 0.95, with a 95% CI of 0.76-1.00. For predicting CMV serostatus, the median bootstrapped AUC was about 0.95 using the original framework and roughly 0.92 using a US-trained random forest. Of 164 previously reported CMV-associated TCRbeta sequences, around 67 appeared in the CD4+ memory repertoires, each in one to five individuals.

The Quick-DNA Microprep Kit was used to extract genomic DNA from the sorted cells. TCRbeta DNA was amplified with the immunoSEQ hsTCRbeta kit following the manufacturer's protocol. TCRbeta libraries were sequenced on an Illumina MiSeq instrument. The original methods were these. Removing out-of-frame sequences left 2,204,828 distinct TCRbeta sequences, an average of around 67,000 per individual. Each individual was scored using the number of 164 previously reported CMV-associated TCRbeta sequences that the individual carried and the total number of productive distinct TCRbeta sequences. A beta-binomial model was reimplemented in Python, and scikit-learn random forests with default parameters were trained on US cohort data. On the Belgian cohort, classifier performance was reported as the median AUC, along with percentile confidence intervals, across 10,000 bootstrap iterations. In TCRdb, the immuneACCESS table is reduced to in-frame sequences with V and J assigned. These tables do not hold every clone; where another copy was compared, an unresolved V gene accounts for under half, and the others remain unexplained. V, J and clone size are taken as reported in that table, and D and trimming were inferred from the DNA itself. The sample table shows under 40,000 clones, and around three quarters are seen once. The biggest ten clones account for about 5.8% of the sample.

The sequence came from an adult in good health and CMV-seropositive. The specimen was memory CD4+ T cells from blood.

The sequence in DNA is TGTGCCAGCAGCCCTCCTCGGCACATCACCGGGGAGCTGTTTTTT. It is translated as CASSPPRHITGELFF. This chain joins TRBV7-6 to TRBJ2-2; no D gene can be assigned with confidence. From the germline V gene, CDR1 is SGHVS and CDR2 is FNYEAQ. Between the V and J ends, shortened by 5 bases and 4 bases respectively, the junction contains 14 bases. Reading from cysteine to phenylalanine, the CDR3 counts 15 amino acids. Kept here is only the CDR3 DNA, which spans 45 bases and is read in frame from base 1.